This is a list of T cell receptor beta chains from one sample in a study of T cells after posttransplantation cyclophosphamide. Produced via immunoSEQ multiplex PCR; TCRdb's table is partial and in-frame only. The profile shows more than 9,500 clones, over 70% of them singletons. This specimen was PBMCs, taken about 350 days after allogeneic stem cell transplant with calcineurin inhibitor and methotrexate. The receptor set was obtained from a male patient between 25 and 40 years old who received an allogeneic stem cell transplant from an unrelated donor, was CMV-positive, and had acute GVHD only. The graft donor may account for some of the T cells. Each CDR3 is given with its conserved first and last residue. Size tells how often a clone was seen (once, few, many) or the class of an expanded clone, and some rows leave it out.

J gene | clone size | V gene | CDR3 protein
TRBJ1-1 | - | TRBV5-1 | CASSSGGGVRTEAFF
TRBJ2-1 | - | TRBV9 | CASSDPGHSYNEQFF
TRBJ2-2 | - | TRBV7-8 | CASSFRTGAVGELFF
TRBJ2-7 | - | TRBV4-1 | CASSQAEIAYEQYF
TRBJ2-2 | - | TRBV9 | CASSEQGTLYTGELFF
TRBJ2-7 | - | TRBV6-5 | CASSYLLDSVREQYF
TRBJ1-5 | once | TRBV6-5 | CASTPGEGGQPQHF
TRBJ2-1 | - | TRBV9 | CASSVSENNEQFF
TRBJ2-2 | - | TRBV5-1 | CASSLAEGGVTGELFF
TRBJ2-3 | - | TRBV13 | CASSLGRRGTDTQYF
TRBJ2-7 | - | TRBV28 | CASSLGRGPYEQYF
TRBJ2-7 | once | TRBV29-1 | CSVRTIADPYEQYF
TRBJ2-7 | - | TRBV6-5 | CASSSDNRPNEQYF
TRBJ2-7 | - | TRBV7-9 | CASSPGQGLYEQYF
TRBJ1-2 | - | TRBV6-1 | CASSEALDSRVYGYTF
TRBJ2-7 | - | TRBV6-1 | CASSSLQGVEQYF
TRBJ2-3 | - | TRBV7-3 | CASSLVAGEVADTQYF
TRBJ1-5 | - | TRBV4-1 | CASSPHRDFQPQHF
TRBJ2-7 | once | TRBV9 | CASSVGSGGGIGSWEQYF
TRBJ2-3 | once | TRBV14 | CASSQDGLAWPTDTQYF
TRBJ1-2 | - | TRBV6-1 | CASSEVVPWDGYTF
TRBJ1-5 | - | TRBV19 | CASSIGTGNQPQHF